The 27 T cell receptor beta chains below come from one sample, sequenced in a study of T-cell reconstitution after alpha-beta-depleted transplantation in children. During its preparation, the TCRbeta library received unique molecular identifiers. One entry per CDR3 protein results from TCRdb running MiXCR on the PCR reads. Seen here are 280,000 or so distinct CDR3 sequences, 9.5% to 13% observed once, and the top ten hold about a quarter. Sequenced here: peripheral blood, sampled 180 days after TCRalphabeta/CD19-depleted stem cell transplant. Receptor source: a male patient between 2 and 15 years old who had a stem cell transplant for chronic granulomatous disease, so the T cells may come from the graft donor.

This clonotype was counted between two and nine times. This chain connects TRBV2 to TRBJ2-1; 12 bases fit TRBD2. V gave up 10 bases and J gave up 1 base; unmatched junction bases: 5. CDR3 size: 15 residues. Germline CDR1 SNHLY, CDR2 FYNNEI. The CDR3 loop reads CATLAGGASYNEQFF. CDR3 in DNA: TGTGCCACCCTAGCGGGGGGGGCTTCCTACAATGAGCAGTTCTTC.

This clonotype was detected ten times or more. The chain carries TRBV12-3 or TRBV12-4 and TRBJ1-6, with 7 nucleotides matching TRBD1. The CDR3 consists of 14 residues. Trimming removed 1 base from V and 10 bases from J; junction bases left unmatched: 4. Written as DNA, the CDR3 is TGTGCCAGCAGTTTAGGGGCAGGGGGATCACCCCTCCACTTT. Protein: CASSLGAGGSPLHF.

The sample holds many counts of this clonotype. This chain links TRBV24-1 with TRBJ2-1, with 10 bases fitting TRBD1. CDR3 size: 13 residues. Trimming took 10 bases from V and 6 from J; bases not matched to a gene: 5. Germline CDR1 and CDR2: KGHDR and SFDVKD. Written as DNA, the CDR3 is TGTGCCACAGGGACAGGGGTAGGCAATGAGCAGTTCTTC. The encoded protein is CATGTGVGNEQFF.

This clonotype occurred many times. The rearrangement uses TRBV18 and TRBJ2-1; 12 nucleotides match TRBD2. Germline CDR1 KGHSH, CDR2 LQKENI. This CDR3 is 14 amino acids long. The junction had 2 bases not matched to a gene; V was cut back by 2 bases and J by 9 bases. CDR3 residues: CASSPKGLAGEQFF. The CDR3 nucleotides read TGTGCCAGCTCACCAAAGGGACTAGCGGGTGAGCAGTTCTTC.

Many counts were recorded for this clonotype. The chain is built from TRBV5-1 and TRBJ1-2; 7 bases align to TRBD1. Germline V gene data show CDR1 as SGHRS and CDR2 as YFSETQ. The junction had 8 bases not matched to a gene; V was cut back by 4 bases and J by 5 bases. The CDR3 runs 14 residues. The CDR3 loop reads CASSPRDRGYGYTF. For the CDR3, the DNA is TGCGCCAGCAGCCCCCGGGACAGAGGGTATGGCTACACCTTC.

This clonotype was counted at least ten times. The genes are TRBV2 and TRBJ2-1, with 11 bases fitting TRBD2. V lost 5 bases and J lost 3; bases outside the gene matches: 6. CDR1 SNHLY and CDR2 FYNNEI come from the germline V gene. The CDR3 spans 16 residues. CDR3 bases: TGTGCCAGCAGTACCGACGGGACTAGCGGCTACAATGAGCAGTTCTTC. This translates into CASSTDGTSGYNEQFF.

This clonotype was seen ten or more times. This chain connects TRBV12-3 or TRBV12-4 to TRBJ1-1; no reliable D call. The CDR3 contains 14 residues. With 3 bases removed from V and 6 bases from J, the gap between germline ends came to 14 bases. The CDR3 sequence: CASSLAGIGAEAFF. CDR3 coding DNA: TGTGCCAGCAGTTTGGCGGGTATCGGGGCTGAAGCTTTCTTT.

This clonotype showed up many times. V and J are TRBV9 and TRBJ2-3; TRBD2 matches at 9 bases. V lost 4 bases, J lost 3 bases, and 9 bases stayed unmatched. Germline V CDR1 and CDR2: SGDLS, YYNGEE. This CDR3 is built from 16 residues. The CDR3 DNA is TGTGCCAGCAGCACCGGAGCGGGAGGAGGGACAGATACGCAGTATTTT. Its translation: CASSTGAGGGTDTQYF.

This clonotype was seen ten or more times. J is TRBJ1-1 and V is TRBV12-3 or TRBV12-4; TRBD1 is a possible D gene (5 bases). This CDR3 spans 13 amino acids. Trimming cost V 5 bases and J 6 bases, with 13 bases left between them. DNA of the CDR3: TGTGCCAGCAGTCCAGGGATAAGGTCTGAAGCTTTCTTT. Residues: CASSPGIRSEAFF.

Ten or more counts support this clonotype. This rearrangement joins TRBV6-1 to TRBJ2-5; D unresolved. Germline CDR1 and CDR2: MNHNS and SASEGT. The CDR3 consists of 14 residues. V was clipped by 4 bases and J by 1 base, with 10 bases between them. In DNA form, the CDR3 reads TGTGCCAGCAGTGGACCGAACCCCCAAGAGACCCAGTACTTC. This codes for CASSGPNPQETQYF.

In this sample, this clonotype turned up many times. This sequence joins TRBV6-2 or TRBV6-3 and TRBJ2-7, with 7 bases matching TRBD2. The V gene end was trimmed by 2 bases and the J gene end by 2 bases; junction bases not matched to a gene: 9. CDR3 length: 16 amino acids. CDR1 and CDR2 (germline): MNHEY, SVGEGT. The CDR3 nucleotides are TGTGCCAGCAGTTACCACTCGGCGGGAGCTACCTACGAGCAGTACTTC. This encodes CASSYHSAGATYEQYF.

The sample holds many counts of this clonotype. This sequence joins TRBV28 and TRBJ2-6; 10 positions match TRBD1. Germline values: CDR1 MDHEN, CDR2 SYDVKM. The CDR3 is made up of 15 amino acids. V lost 5 bases, J lost 8 bases, and 6 bases stayed unmatched. The CDR3 DNA sequence: TGTGCCAGCAGTATGGGACAGGGGAGGTCCAACGTCCTGACTTTC. It specifies CASSMGQGRSNVLTF.

The chain uses TRBV12-3 or TRBV12-4 and TRBJ2-7; possibly TRBD2 for D (6 bases). The CDR3 runs 14 residues. V lost 1 base and J lost 2, with 9 bases in between. The CDR3 coding sequence is TGTGCCAGCAGTTTAGGCGGGACCACCTACGAGCAGTACTTC. Amino acid sequence: CASSLGGTTYEQYF.

As to this clonotype: A much more abundant neighbour one base away suggests this may be a read error. The chain has TRBV4-3 and TRBJ2-1, with 10 nucleotides matching TRBD2. The length of the CDR3 is 15 residues. Germline CDR1 is LGHNA and CDR2 is YSLEER. CDR3 bases: TGCGCCAGCAGCAGAATAGCGGGGGGCTACGATGAGCAGTTCTTC. It yields the protein CASSRIAGGYDEQFF.

This clonotype came up many times. The chain couples TRBV10-3 to TRBJ1-1, with 7 bases matching TRBD1. Germline V lookup: CDR1 ENHRY, CDR2 SYGVKD. V lost 4 bases, J lost 2 bases, and 7 bases stayed unmatched. The CDR3 is 15 amino acids. The CDR3 sequence: CAISARQGTNTEAFF. CDR3 in DNA: TGTGCCATCAGTGCCCGACAGGGAACCAACACTGAAGCTTTCTTT.

This clonotype occurred many times. The gene calls are TRBV29-1 and TRBJ2-7; D is uncertain. The CDR3 contains 12 residues. Trimming took off 3 bases at V and 7 bases at J, with 13 bases between the two ends. The germline CDR1 and CDR2 sequences are SQVTM and ANQGSEA. The CDR3 protein is CSVDSLLGEQYF. CDR3 sequence (DNA): TGCAGCGTTGACTCACTATTGGGGGAGCAGTACTTC.

This clonotype showed up many times. V gene TRBV9 combines with J gene TRBJ2-1; 7 bases are a match to TRBD2. After removal of 3 bases from V and 5 bases from J, the junction contained 14 bases not matched to a gene. Germline V gene data show CDR1 as SGDLS and CDR2 as YYNGEE. This CDR3 region has 17 residues. The chain's CDR3 is CASSARRLAQMDNEQFF. The CDR3, as DNA: TGTGCCAGCAGCGCCCGTCGACTAGCCCAGATGGACAATGAGCAGTTCTTC.

The table lists this clonotype with many counts. The V call is TRBV15, the J call TRBJ2-2; 8 bases fit TRBD1. Per the germline V gene, CDR1 is LNHNV and CDR2 is YYDKDF (reference sequence). The length of the CDR3 is 13 residues. With V trimmed by 10 bases and J by 4 bases, 5 bases remained unmatched. The chain's CDR3 is CAIPGQVTGELFF. The CDR3 region has the DNA TGTGCCATCCCGGGACAGGTCACCGGGGAGCTGTTTTTT.

This clonotype has at least ten counts. V usage is TRBV20-1 and J usage is TRBJ2-2; D gene uncertain. This CDR3 is built from 15 residues. Looked up from germline, CDR1 is DFQATT and CDR2 is SNEGSKA (reference sequence). Deletions cut 2 bases from V and 4 bases from J, with 14 bases between. The CDR3 protein is CSARILASATGELFF. As DNA, the CDR3 is TGCAGTGCTAGAATTTTGGCCTCAGCCACCGGGGAGCTGTTTTTT.

This clonotype was recorded many times. The rearrangement uses TRBV27 and TRBJ2-3, with a weak D call TRBD1 (5 bases). The ends were cut back, 4 bases at V and 2 bases at J, with 16 bases in the middle. The CDR3 runs to 16 residues. Germline values: CDR1 MNHEY, CDR2 SMNVEV (reference sequence). The chain's CDR3 is CASSSRARQHTDTQYF. CDR3 coding DNA: TGTGCCAGCAGTTCACGTGCGCGACAGCACACAGATACGCAGTATTTT.

This clonotype was recorded at least ten times. The chain links TRBV20-1 to TRBJ2-7; 8 bases are shared with TRBD2. J was trimmed by 4 bases and V by 0 bases; bases with no gene match: 8. This CDR3 has 15 residues. Germline values: CDR1 DFQATT, CDR2 SNEGSKA (reference sequence). CDR3 DNA: TGCAGTGCTAGAGAGGGACTAGGGGCTACGTACGAGCAGTACTTC. Translated, it gives CSAREGLGATYEQYF.

The V gene is TRBV5-4, the J gene TRBJ1-1, with 10 bases that match TRBD1. This CDR3 has 14 residues. In germline, CDR1 is SGHNT, CDR2 YYREEE (reference sequence). Trimming cost V 9 bases and J 11 bases; bases outside gene matches: 16. In nucleotides, the CDR3 is TGTGCCATCGGCCCGCGGACAGGGGGTAATTGGGCTTTCTTT. Translated, it gives CAIGPRTGGNWAFF.

The sample holds many counts of this clonotype. The V gene is TRBV9, the J gene TRBJ2-7, with D possibly being TRBD2 (6 bases). Trimming stripped 4 bases from V and 3 bases from J, with 23 bases between. Germline V gene sequence: CDR1 SGDLS, CDR2 YYNGEE. The CDR3 is made up of 17 amino acids. CDR3 loop: CASSLRPAVEGYYEQYF. For the CDR3, the DNA is TGTGCCAGCAGCTTAAGGCCGGCGGTGGAGGGATACTACGAGCAGTACTTC.

This clonotype has a handful of counts. V gene TRBV6-2 or TRBV6-3 combines with J gene TRBJ2-1; a weak D match, TRBD2 (6 bases). V lost 2 bases and J 0 bases, leaving 23 bases between the germline ends. The CDR3 is 20 amino acids. Germline assignment: CDR1 MNHEY and CDR2 SVGEGT. The CDR3 loop reads CASSYVVALAQISSYNEQFF. The CDR3 DNA reads TGTGCCAGCAGTTACGTGGTAGCACTAGCTCAAATTAGCTCCTACAATGAGCAGTTCTTC.

This clonotype has ten or more counts. Here the CDR3 reads CATSRNTGRYEQYF. The CDR3 DNA sequence: TGTGCCACCAGCAGAAATACTGGGAGGTACGAGCAGTACTTC. The chain uses TRBV15 and TRBJ2-7; the D gene is possibly TRBD2 (6 bases). Germline V lookup: CDR1 LNHNV, CDR2 YYDKDF (reference sequence). V gave up 2 bases and J gave up 4 bases, with 12 bases separating them. The CDR3 totals 14 residues.

This clonotype was recorded at least ten times. V usage is TRBV7-2 and J usage is TRBJ2-5; TRBD2 might be the D (6 bases). This CDR3 is 15 amino acids long. The germline gives CDR1 SGHTA, CDR2 FQGNSA. Trimming removed 3 bases at V and 4 bases at J, with 15 bases between. For the CDR3, the DNA is TGTGCCAGCAGCTTCCCGGGACTCGCTCGAGAGACCCAGTACTTC. Its protein product is CASSFPGLARETQYF.

This clonotype was detected many times. The chain joins TRBV10-3 to TRBJ2-7, with D possibly being TRBD1 or TRBD2 (7 bases each). The germline CDR1 and CDR2 sequences are ENHRY and SYGVKD. The CDR3 runs 13 residues. Trimming removed 4 bases from V and 6 bases from J, with 13 bases in between. The CDR3 reads CAISAQGGSEQYF. The CDR3 DNA reads TGTGCCATCAGTGCCCAGGGGGGGAGCGAGCAGTACTTC.